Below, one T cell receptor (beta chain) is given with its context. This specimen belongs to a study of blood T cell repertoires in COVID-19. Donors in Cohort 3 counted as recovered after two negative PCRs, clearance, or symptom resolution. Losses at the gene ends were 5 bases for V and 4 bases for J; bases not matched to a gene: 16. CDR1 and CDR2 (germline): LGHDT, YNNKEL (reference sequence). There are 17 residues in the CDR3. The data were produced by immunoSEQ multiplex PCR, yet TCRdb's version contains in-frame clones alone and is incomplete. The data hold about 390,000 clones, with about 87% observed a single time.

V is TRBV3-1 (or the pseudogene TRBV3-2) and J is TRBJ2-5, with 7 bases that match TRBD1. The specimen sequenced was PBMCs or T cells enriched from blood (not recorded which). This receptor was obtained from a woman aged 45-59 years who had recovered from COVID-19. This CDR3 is CASSFAGSGTVIETQYF. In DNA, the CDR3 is TGTGCCAGCAGCTTCGCAGGCAGTGGGACAGTGATAGAGACCCAGTACTTC.